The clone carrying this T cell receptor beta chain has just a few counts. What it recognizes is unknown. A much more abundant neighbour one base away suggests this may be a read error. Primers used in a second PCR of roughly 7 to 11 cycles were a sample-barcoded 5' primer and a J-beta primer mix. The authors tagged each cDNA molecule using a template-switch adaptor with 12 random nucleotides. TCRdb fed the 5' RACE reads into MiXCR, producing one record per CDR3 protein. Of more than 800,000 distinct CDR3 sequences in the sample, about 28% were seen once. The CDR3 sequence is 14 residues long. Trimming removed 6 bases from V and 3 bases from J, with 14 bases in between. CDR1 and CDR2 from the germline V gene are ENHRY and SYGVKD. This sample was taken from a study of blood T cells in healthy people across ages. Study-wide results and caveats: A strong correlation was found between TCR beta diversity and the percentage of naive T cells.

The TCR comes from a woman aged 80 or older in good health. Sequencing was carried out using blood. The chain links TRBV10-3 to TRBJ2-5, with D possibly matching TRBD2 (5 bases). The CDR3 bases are TGTGCCATCAGGGGCCGGGGAACCAAAGAGACCCAGTACTTC. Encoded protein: CAIRGRGTKETQYF.